This TCR beta chain originates from a study of blood T cell repertoires in COVID-19. Looking at the study overall: There were acute and convalescent COVID-19 samples, and they came from the United States, Italy and Spain. T cells, B-cell-depleted T cells, or PBMCs supplied cDNA or gDNA.

As handled by the study authors: The assay estimated nucleated cells by amplifying reference gene primers. The repertoire was sequenced with immunoSEQ multiplex PCR; TCRdb's copy has only in-frame clones and lacks some. The V and J calls and clone size come from that table; D and trimming were worked out from the DNA. In the table there are tens of thousands of clones, 83% of which are singletons. The CDR3 extends over 16 amino acids. Germline V CDR1 and CDR2: KGHSH, LQKENI. With V trimmed by 3 bases and J by 4 bases, 8 bases remained unmatched. The sequence derives from a man older than 75 with acute or convalescent COVID-19. The chain couples TRBV18 to TRBJ2-2, with 7 bases matching TRBD1. The sample comprised peripheral blood. The CDR3 nucleotides are TGTGCCAGCTCACCCCGACAGGGTTTTACCACCGGGGAGCTGTTTTTT. Translated, it gives CASSPRQGFTTGELFF.